The 14 T cell receptor beta chains presented below share a single source sample, sequenced in a study of cytomegalovirus exposure and HLA in healthy donors listed by TCRdb under 2017. Libraries were constructed by the immunoSEQ multiplex PCR assay. The multiplex PCR relied on a mix of 60 forward primers for TCR Vbeta segments and 13 reverse primers for TCR Jbeta segments. TCRdb stores this immuneACCESS table with in-frame sequences only. Part of the clones is absent; in the studies checked, under half of the shortfall reflects unresolved V genes, and no reason is known for the rest. The sample records about 140,000 clones, 70% to 85% of which are singletons. The leading ten clones occupy less than 3% of the sample. Sequencing was carried out using PBMCs. The receptors were gathered from a male donor in good health and CMV-seronegative.

This clone showed up just once. This sequence joins TRBV6-5 and TRBJ1-2; the D gene is possibly TRBD1 (5 bases). V was trimmed by 8 bases and J by 0 bases, leaving 7 bases between them. Germline assignment: CDR1 MNHEY and CDR2 SVGAGI. The CDR3 totals 12 residues. The CDR3 DNA reads as TGTGCCAGCGGGGGGGCTAACTATGGCTACACCTTC. It specifies CASGGANYGYTF.

The chain combines TRBV19 with TRBJ1-1, with D uncertain. The CDR3 totals 12 residues. CDR1 is LNHDA and CDR2 is SQIVND in the germline V gene (reference sequence). V was shortened by 7 bases and J by 3 bases, with 9 bases between the two germline ends. In DNA, the CDR3 is TGTGCCAGTATTTGGGGAGACACTGAAGCTTTCTTT. The encoded protein is CASIWGDTEAFF.

This chain joins TRBV27 and TRBJ2-5, with 10 bases identical to TRBD2. This CDR3 has 15 residues. V dropped 7 bases and J dropped 5; count of bases not matched to a gene: 10. CDR1 is MNHEY, CDR2 SMNVEV, per germline (reference sequence). The CDR3 region is CASIGLAEDGETQYF. DNA for the CDR3: TGTGCCAGCATAGGACTAGCGGAGGACGGGGAGACCCAGTACTTC.

V usage is TRBV7-2 and J usage is TRBJ2-4; 9 nucleotides agree with TRBD2. The CDR3 contains 14 residues. Germline loops: CDR1 SGHTA, CDR2 FQGNSA. V lost 6 bases and J lost 3; bases outside the gene matches: 3. The CDR3 DNA sequence: TGTGCCAGCAGAGCGGGAGGTAGCAAAAACATTCAGTACTTC. This gives the protein CASRAGGSKNIQYF.

This clone was seen a handful of times. The gene calls are TRBV25-1 and TRBJ2-3; 7 bases are a match to TRBD2. Unmatched junction bases numbered 5, after V lost 3 bases and J lost 5 bases. The germline V gene has CDR1 MGHDK and CDR2 SYGVNS. The CDR3 is made up of 14 amino acids. The CDR3 reads CASSDPSGLDTQYF. CDR3 in DNA: TGTGCCAGCAGTGACCCTAGCGGACTAGATACGCAGTATTTT.

This chain links TRBV19 with TRBJ2-2, with D unresolved. The CDR3 totals 11 residues. Trimming removed 7 bases at V and 8 bases at J, with 8 bases between. CDR1 and CDR2 (germline): LNHDA, SQIVND (reference sequence). The CDR3 DNA sequence: TGTGCCAGTACCGCTACTGGGGAGCTGTTTTTT. Protein product: CASTATGELFF.

The rearrangement links TRBV25-1 to TRBJ2-7, with 8 bases fitting TRBD2. Looked up from germline, CDR1 is MGHDK and CDR2 is SYGVNS. The V and J ends lost 5 bases and 0 bases, in that order; junction bases with no gene match: 3. CDR3 length equals 14 residues. The CDR3 protein is CASSHTSGSYEQYF. The CDR3 DNA sequence: TGTGCCAGCAGTCATACTAGCGGCTCCTACGAGCAGTACTTC.

The CDR3 DNA sequence: TGTGCCAGCAACAGAAGGGGGCGGGTCACTGAAGCTTTCTTT. Translated: CASNRRGRVTEAFF. The genes are TRBV5-6 and TRBJ1-1, with 7 positions matching TRBD1. Germline V lookup: CDR1 SGHDT, CDR2 YYEEEE. The V gene end was trimmed by 6 bases and the J gene end by 4 bases; junction bases not matched to a gene: 9. This CDR3 is 14 amino acids long.

This rearrangement joins TRBV6-1 to TRBJ1-2; the D gene is possibly TRBD1 (6 bases). The CDR3 covers 17 residues. Germline CDR1 and CDR2: MNHNS and SASEGT. The germline V and J ends were trimmed by 4 bases and 4 bases, with 22 bases remaining between them. The CDR3 DNA reads TGTGCCAGCAGTGGACTCGATTTAAGGGGGAAAGGCTATGGCTACACCTTC. Protein: CASSGLDLRGKGYGYTF.

The chain has TRBV28 and TRBJ2-7; D is perhaps TRBD2 (5 bases). Trimming took off 3 bases at V and 3 bases at J, with 24 bases between the two ends. The CDR3 runs 18 residues. Germline lookup yields CDR1 MDHEN and CDR2 SYDVKM. CDR3 protein: CASSFPHSRTSLRYEQYF. In DNA form, the CDR3 reads TGTGCCAGCAGTTTCCCTCATTCGAGGACTTCTCTCCGCTACGAGCAGTACTTC. The full variable domain, its missing parts supplied by reference TRBV28 and TRBJ2-7, is DVKVTQSSRYLVKRTGEKVFLECVQDMDHENMFWYRQDPGLGLRLIYFSYDVKMKEKGDIPEGYSVSREKKERFSLILESASTNQTSMYLCASSFPHSRTSLRYEQYFGPGTRLTVT.

V gene TRBV6-5 combines with J gene TRBJ2-3; no clear D. V lost 2 bases and J lost 1, with 7 bases in between. The CDR3 sequence is 14 residues long. Germline lookup yields CDR1 MNHEY and CDR2 SVGAGI. CDR3 residues: CASSYALGTDTQYF. The DNA of the CDR3 is TGTGCCAGCAGTTACGCGCTGGGCACAGATACGCAGTATTTT.

The rearrangement uses TRBV19 and TRBJ2-7; D might be TRBD2 (6 bases). This CDR3 is built from 14 residues. The ends were cut back, 3 bases at V and 7 bases at J, with 16 bases in the middle. Germline V gives CDR1 LNHDA, CDR2 SQIVND (reference sequence). The CDR3 DNA follows: TGTGCCAGTAGTATTAGCGGCGGGGTTGGAGAGCAGTACTTC. It translates to CASSISGGVGEQYF.

The V gene is TRBV29-1, the J gene TRBJ1-2, with TRBD1 matching over 7 bases. The CDR3 sequence is 12 residues long. Looked up from germline, CDR1 is SQVTM and CDR2 is ANQGSEA. V shed 7 bases and J 5 bases; nucleotides not matched to a gene: 7. The CDR3: CSARQGFYGYTF. CDR3 in DNA: TGCAGCGCGAGACAGGGTTTTTATGGCTACACCTTC. Full variable domain (rest looked up from reference TRBV29-1 and TRBJ1-2): SAVISQKPSRDICQRGTSLTIQCQVDSQVTMMFWYRQQPGQSLTLIATANQGSEATYESGFVIDKFPISRPNLTFSTLTVSNMSPEDSSIYLCSARQGFYGYTFGSGTRLTVV.

This clone has more than one count but fewer than ten. This chain links TRBV30 with TRBJ1-3; D gene uncertain. This CDR3 region has 11 residues. Trimming stripped 4 bases from V and 8 bases from J, with 9 bases between. CDR1 is GTSNPN and CDR2 is SVGIG in the germline V gene (reference sequence). The CDR3 is CAWTSGDTIYF. CDR3 DNA sequence: TGTGCCTGGACCTCCGGGGACACCATATATTTT.